This TCR beta chain was observed in a study of T cells in Graves' hyperthyroidism and ophthalmopathy. Amplification yielded TCR beta CDR3 regions, with RNA transcripts as the source. The HTBI set primed first-round TCR CDR3 RT-PCR. TCRdb recomputed calls from the multiplex PCR reads with MiXCR, one row per CDR3 protein. This table has 250,000 to 300,000 distinct CDR3 sequences, approximately 15% appearing once. CDR1 MGHRA and CDR2 YSYEKL come from the germline V gene. CDR3 length: 14 residues. V was shortened by 7 bases and J by 3 bases, with 13 bases between the two germline ends. The source of this sequence is a woman in her forties with Graves' hyperthyroidism that later progressed to Graves' ophthalmopathy. Sample: blood. The genes are TRBV4-1 and TRBJ1-5; maybe TRBD1 (6 bases). DNA for the CDR3: TGCGCCAGCACCCTCGGACAGTTCAATCAGCCCCAGCATTTT. Protein product: CASTLGQFNQPQHF.